The clone carrying this T cell receptor beta chain appeared many times. TCRdb re-derived calls from the RT-PCR reads in MiXCR, one entry per CDR3 protein. Here the sample spans more than 600,000 distinct CDR3 sequences, about 14% being singletons. The germline V and J ends were trimmed by 6 bases and 0 bases, with 6 bases remaining between them. The CDR3 length is 13 residues. This sequence was found in a female donor in good health, serving as a healthy control. The sample consisted of memory CD4+ T cells from blood. This chain uses TRBV12-3 or TRBV12-4 with TRBJ1-3; D uncertain. CDR3 sequence reads: CASSEVSGNTIYF. The CDR3 coding sequence is TGTGCCAGCAGCGAAGTCTCTGGAAACACCATATATTTT.